The 11 T cell receptor beta chains below come from one sample, sequenced in a study of blood T cell repertoires in COVID-19. Sequenced by immunoSEQ multiplex PCR; TCRdb stores in-frame clones only, minus some. The sample carries fewer than 600,000 clones, 80% to 90% recorded once. Sequences were obtained from peripheral blood. The receptors originated from a man aged 18 to 29 with COVID-19, enrolled during active disease.

Note on this clone: Other nucleotide sequences in the sample specify the same CDR3. This rearrangement joins TRBV6-5 to TRBJ1-5; TRBD1 aligns across 7 bases. The length of the CDR3 is 13 residues. J lost 4 bases, V lost 6 bases, and 3 bases had no gene match. Per the germline V gene, CDR1 is MNHEY and CDR2 is SVGAGI. DNA of the CDR3: TGTGCCAGCAGCCCGACAGGGAATCAGCCCCAGCATTTT. Translation: CASSPTGNQPQHF.

This clone was seen just once. The V call is TRBV13, the J call TRBJ1-3; D gene unclear. Trimming left V 1 base short and J 1 base short, with 5 bases between. In germline, CDR1 is PRHDT, CDR2 FYEKMQ (reference sequence). CDR3 length: 14 amino acids. CDR3 DNA: TGTGCCAGCAGCTTAGACCAGTCTGGAAACACCATATATTTT. This codes for CASSLDQSGNTIYF.

The chain recombines TRBV24-1 with TRBJ2-1; TRBD2 matches 14 bases. V was pared by 4 bases and J by 2 bases, with 9 bases of the junction left unmatched. This CDR3 is built from 19 residues. The germline gives CDR1 KGHDR, CDR2 SFDVKD. This CDR3 is CATSDPTSGRAVTYNEQFF. The CDR3 DNA reads TGTGCCACCAGTGACCCGACTAGCGGGAGGGCCGTAACCTACAATGAGCAGTTCTTC.

The chain carries TRBV2 and TRBJ2-3; D is unclear. V shed 6 bases and J shed 6 bases, with 10 bases lying between them. The CDR3 sequence is 12 residues long. Germline V gives CDR1 SNHLY, CDR2 FYNNEI. CDR3 in amino acids: CASSKQVDTQYF. CDR3 coding DNA: TGTGCCAGCAGCAAGCAGGTGGATACGCAGTATTTT.

CDR3 protein: CASSSVRLAGGPNTQYF. The CDR3 DNA follows: TGTGCCAGCAGCTCGGTACGATTAGCGGGAGGGCCGAATACGCAGTATTTT. The V gene is TRBV11-3, the J gene TRBJ2-3; TRBD2 aligns across 11 bases. This CDR3 has 17 amino acids. Germline CDR1 is SGHNT and CDR2 is YENEEA. The junction had 13 bases not matched to a gene; V was cut back by 4 bases and J by 7 bases.

This clone has only one observation. The rearrangement uses TRBV19 and TRBJ2-1, with TRBD2 matching over 7 bases. The CDR3 length is 14 residues. Germline V lookup: CDR1 LNHDA, CDR2 SQIVND (reference sequence). Trimming cost V 5 bases and J 6 bases; bases outside gene matches: 7. This chain's CDR3 is CASSPWDYPNEQFF. CDR3 DNA sequence: TGTGCCAGTAGTCCCTGGGACTATCCCAATGAGCAGTTCTTC.

CDR3 coding DNA: TGTGCCGCGGCGGGAGCGGGTAATGAGCAGTTCTTC. This gives the protein CAAAGAGNEQFF. The J gene is TRBJ2-1, the V gene TRBV6-5; TRBD2 aligns across 7 bases. The germline gives CDR1 MNHEY, CDR2 SVGAGI. The CDR3 length is 12 residues. J gave up 7 bases and V 11 bases, and 8 bases lay outside the gene matches.

The chain has TRBV6-5 and TRBJ1-4; D might be TRBD1 (5 bases). The CDR3 consists of 14 residues. V lost 6 bases and J 5 bases, leaving 13 bases between the germline ends. The germline gives CDR1 MNHEY, CDR2 SVGAGI. The CDR3 DNA sequence: TGTGCCAGCAGGCGGGGGATGCAGAATGAAAAACTGTTTTTT. Protein sequence: CASRRGMQNEKLFF.

This clone was counted once. The chain combines TRBV19 with TRBJ2-7, with 11 bases fitting TRBD2. Unmatched junction bases numbered 6, after V lost 6 bases and J lost 2 bases. The CDR3 has 15 residues. Germline lookup yields CDR1 LNHDA and CDR2 SQIVND (reference sequence). CDR3 region: CASSPLAGVPYEQYF. For the CDR3, the DNA is TGTGCCAGTAGCCCACTAGCGGGAGTACCCTACGAGCAGTACTTC.

This clone has only one observation. The chain combines TRBV11-2 with TRBJ2-3; 9 bases match TRBD2. The CDR3 has 16 residues. The germline V gene encodes CDR1 SGHAT and CDR2 FQNNGV. V dropped 5 bases and J dropped 6; count of bases not matched to a gene: 12. The CDR3 DNA follows: TGTGCCAGCAGCACTCCGGGGCGGGAGGGCCGCGATACGCAGTATTTT. It yields the protein CASSTPGREGRDTQYF.

The CDR3 sequence: CASSWEPGGLQETQYF. CDR3 sequence (DNA): TGTGCCAGCAGCTGGGAGCCCGGGGGGCTCCAAGAGACCCAGTACTTC. The V gene is TRBV12-1, the J gene TRBJ2-5; no DNA check was done on the table's D call, TRBD2. TRBV12-1 is reported as a pseudogene. This CDR3 has 16 residues.